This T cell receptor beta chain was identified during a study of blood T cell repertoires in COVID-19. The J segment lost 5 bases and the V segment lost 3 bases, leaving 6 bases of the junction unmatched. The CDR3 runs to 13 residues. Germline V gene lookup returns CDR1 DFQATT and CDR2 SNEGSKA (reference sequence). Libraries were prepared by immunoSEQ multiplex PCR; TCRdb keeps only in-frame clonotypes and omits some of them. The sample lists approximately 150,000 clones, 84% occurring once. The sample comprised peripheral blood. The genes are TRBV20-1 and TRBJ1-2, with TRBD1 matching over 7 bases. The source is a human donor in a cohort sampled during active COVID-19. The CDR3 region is CSASPGTAYGYTF. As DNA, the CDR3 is TGCAGTGCTAGTCCCGGGACAGCTTATGGCTACACCTTC.